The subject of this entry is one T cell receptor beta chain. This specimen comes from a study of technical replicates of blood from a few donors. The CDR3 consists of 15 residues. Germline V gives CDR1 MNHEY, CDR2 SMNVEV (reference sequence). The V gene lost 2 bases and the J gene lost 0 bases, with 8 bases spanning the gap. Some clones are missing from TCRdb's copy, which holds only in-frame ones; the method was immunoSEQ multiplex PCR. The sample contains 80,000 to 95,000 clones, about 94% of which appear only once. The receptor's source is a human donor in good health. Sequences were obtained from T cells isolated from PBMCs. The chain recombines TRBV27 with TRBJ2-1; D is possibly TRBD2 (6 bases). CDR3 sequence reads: CASSLGTRSYNEQFF. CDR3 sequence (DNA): TGTGCCAGCAGTTTAGGGACTCGCTCCTACAATGAGCAGTTCTTC.